A single sample gave rise to the 10 T cell receptor beta chains below, sequenced in a study of OX40 agonist ivuxolimab in advanced cancers. The library was obtained by the immunoSEQ multiplex PCR assay. TCRdb obtained this table from immuneACCESS and retained in-frame rearrangements with V and J assigned. These tables miss some clones; where compared with another copy, unresolved V genes account for less than half of the shortfall, and the remainder is unexplained. The sample table records just over 90,000 clones; under 95% of these occur just once. Roughly 2.8% of the sample belongs to the ten largest clones. This specimen consisted of CD4+ or CD8+ T cells sorted from blood, obtained in a trial of the OX40 agonist ivuxolimab. Every receptor here comes from an adult with an advanced solid tumor such as melanoma, head and neck, liver or kidney cancer.

The table lists this clone with a count of one. This sequence joins TRBV9 and TRBJ2-7; TRBD1 matches 7 bases. The trim removed 4 bases at V and 3 bases at J, leaving 10 bases unmatched. The CDR3 is made up of 15 amino acids. Germline values: CDR1 SGDLS, CDR2 YYNGEE. The CDR3 nucleotides are TGTGCCAGCAGCCCGACAGGGTTAAGTAGCTACGAGCAGTACTTC. Its protein is CASSPTGLSSYEQYF.

The rearrangement uses TRBV29-1 and TRBJ2-1; 7 positions match TRBD2. The CDR3 totals 13 residues. The ends lost 3 bases at V and 3 bases at J; junction bases unmatched: 2. Per germline, CDR1 SQVTM and CDR2 ANQGSEA. In DNA, the CDR3 is TGCAGCGTTGAGGGACTAAGCTACAATGAGCAGTTCTTC. Translating it yields CSVEGLSYNEQFF.

The chain recombines TRBV7-8 with TRBJ2-5, with 9 bases that match TRBD1. Germline V gives CDR1 SGHVS, CDR2 FQNEAQ. This CDR3 is 14 amino acids long. Losses at the gene ends were 5 bases for V and 5 bases for J; bases not matched to a gene: 6. CDR3 residues: CASSQTGGEETQYF. In nucleotides, the CDR3 is TGTGCCAGCAGCCAGACAGGGGGAGAGGAGACCCAGTACTTC.

V gene TRBV9 combines with J gene TRBJ2-1; 10 bases are a match to TRBD2. The CDR3 is made up of 15 amino acids. Trimming took 0 bases from V and 8 from J; bases not matched to a gene: 5. Per the germline V gene, CDR1 is SGDLS and CDR2 is YYNGEE. The chain's CDR3 is CASSVDQRGGDEQFF. Written as DNA, the CDR3 is TGTGCCAGCAGCGTAGACCAGCGGGGGGGCGATGAGCAGTTCTTC.

In DNA form, the CDR3 reads TGCGCCAGCAGTGAGTCGAGCGGGGGGGACCTCACAGATACGCAGTATTTT. Amino acids: CASSESSGGDLTDTQYF. V usage is TRBV10-2 and J usage is TRBJ2-3, with 10 bases that match TRBD2. Germline assignment: CDR1 WSHSY and CDR2 SAAADI. V dropped 0 bases and J dropped 2; count of bases not matched to a gene: 5. The CDR3 covers 17 residues.

The chain couples TRBV9 to TRBJ1-1; 9 positions match TRBD1. CDR3 size: 13 residues. With 4 bases clipped from V and 5 bases from J, the junction kept 3 bases outside the gene matches. From germline, CDR1 is SGDLS and CDR2 YYNGEE. The CDR3 here is CASSLGQGTEAFF. The CDR3 coding sequence is TGTGCCAGCAGCTTAGGACAGGGGACTGAAGCTTTCTTT.

The J gene is TRBJ2-7, the V gene TRBV27, with D possibly being TRBD1 or TRBD2 (5 bases each). Trimming stripped 3 bases from V and 2 bases from J, with 11 bases between. Germline CDR1 MNHEY, CDR2 SMNVEV (reference sequence). This CDR3 spans 14 amino acids. DNA for the CDR3: TGTGCCAGCAGTTTCCGGGACGGAGCCTACGAGCAGTACTTC. It is translated as CASSFRDGAYEQYF.

The chain employs TRBV11-2 and TRBJ2-3; D unresolved. The length of the CDR3 is 15 residues. V gave up 2 bases and J gave up 3 bases, with 12 bases separating them. CDR1 and CDR2 from the germline V gene are SGHAT and FQNNGV. The DNA of the CDR3 is TGTGCCAGCAGCTTACAGCCCCTACTGACAGATACGCAGTATTTT. Translation gives CASSLQPLLTDTQYF. The full variable domain, completed using reference TRBV11-2 and TRBJ2-3, is EAGVAQSPRYKIIEKRQSVAFWCNPISGHATLYWYQQILGQGPKLLIQFQNNGVVDDSQLPKDRFSAERLKGVDSTLKIQPAKLEDSAVYLCASSLQPLLTDTQYFGPGTRLTVL.

This chain links TRBV15 with TRBJ1-1, with a possible D match to TRBD1 (5 bases). From germline, CDR1 is LNHNV and CDR2 YYDKDF (reference sequence). This CDR3 contains 14 residues. Trimming removed 3 bases from V and 2 bases from J, with 10 bases in between. CDR3 amino acids: CATSRPTGNTEAFF. CDR3 nucleotide sequence: TGTGCCACCAGCAGGCCTACAGGCAACACTGAAGCTTTCTTT.

The gene calls are TRBV19 and TRBJ2-1; 7 bases match TRBD1. This CDR3 spans 13 amino acids. The junction had 2 bases not matched to a gene; V was cut back by 6 bases and J by 3 bases. Germline assignment: CDR1 LNHDA and CDR2 SQIVND (reference sequence). Here the CDR3 reads CASSGQVYNEQFF. The CDR3 bases are TGTGCCAGTAGCGGACAGGTCTACAATGAGCAGTTCTTC.